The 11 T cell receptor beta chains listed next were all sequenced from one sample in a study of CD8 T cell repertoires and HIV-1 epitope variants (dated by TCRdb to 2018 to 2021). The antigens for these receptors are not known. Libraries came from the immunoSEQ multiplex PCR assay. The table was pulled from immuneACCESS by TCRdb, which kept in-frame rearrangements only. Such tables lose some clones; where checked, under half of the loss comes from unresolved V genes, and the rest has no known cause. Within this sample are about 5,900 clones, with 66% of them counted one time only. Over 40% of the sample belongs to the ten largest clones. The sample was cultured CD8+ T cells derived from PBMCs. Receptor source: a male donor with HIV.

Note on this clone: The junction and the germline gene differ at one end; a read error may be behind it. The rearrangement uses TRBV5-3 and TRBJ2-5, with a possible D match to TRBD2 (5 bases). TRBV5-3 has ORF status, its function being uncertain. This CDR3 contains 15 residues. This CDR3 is CASSSAGIDQETQYF. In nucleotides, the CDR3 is TGTGCCAGCAGCTCCGCCGGGATAGATCAAGAGACCCAGTACTTC.

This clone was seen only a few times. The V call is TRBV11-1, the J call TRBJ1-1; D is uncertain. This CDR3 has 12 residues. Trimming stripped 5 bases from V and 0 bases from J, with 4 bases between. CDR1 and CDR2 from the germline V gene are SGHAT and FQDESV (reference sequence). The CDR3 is CASSPVNTEAFF. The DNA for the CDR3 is TGTGCCAGCAGCCCCGTGAACACTGAAGCTTTCTTT.

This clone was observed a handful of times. CDR3 coding DNA: TGTGCCAGCAGTCCAGTGCTAGGGAACACTGAAGCTTTCTTT. Translation: CASSPVLGNTEAFF. The V call is TRBV28, the J call TRBJ1-1; D remains ambiguous. CDR1 is MDHEN and CDR2 is SYDVKM in the germline V gene. This CDR3 comprises 14 residues. V lost 5 bases and J lost 1, with 11 bases in between.

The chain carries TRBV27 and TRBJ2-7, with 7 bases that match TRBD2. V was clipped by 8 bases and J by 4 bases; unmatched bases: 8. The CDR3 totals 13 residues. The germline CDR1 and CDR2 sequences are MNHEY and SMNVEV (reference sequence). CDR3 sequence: CASAFRGVYEQYF. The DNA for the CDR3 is TGTGCCAGCGCCTTCCGGGGGGTTTACGAGCAGTACTTC.

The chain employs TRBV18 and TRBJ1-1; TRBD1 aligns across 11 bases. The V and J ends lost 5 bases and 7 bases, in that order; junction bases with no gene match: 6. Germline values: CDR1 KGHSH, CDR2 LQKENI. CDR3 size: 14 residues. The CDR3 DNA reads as TGTGCCAGCTCATCGGGACAGGGGGACGTTGAAGCTTTCTTT. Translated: CASSSGQGDVEAFF.

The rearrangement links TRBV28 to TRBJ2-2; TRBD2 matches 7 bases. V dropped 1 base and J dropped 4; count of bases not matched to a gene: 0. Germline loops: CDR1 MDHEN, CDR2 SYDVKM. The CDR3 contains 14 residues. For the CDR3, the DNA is TGTGCCAGCAGTTTATCGGGGGGCACCGGGGAGCTGTTTTTT. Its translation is CASSLSGGTGELFF. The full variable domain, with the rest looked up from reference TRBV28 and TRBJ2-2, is DVKVTQSSRYLVKRTGEKVFLECVQDMDHENMFWYRQDPGLGLRLIYFSYDVKMKEKGDIPEGYSVSREKKERFSLILESASTNQTSMYLCASSLSGGTGELFFGEGSRLTVL.

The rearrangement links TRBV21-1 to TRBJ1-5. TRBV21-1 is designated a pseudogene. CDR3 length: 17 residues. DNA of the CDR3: TGTGCCAGCAGCAGGGGGGCTATTGATTATAGCAATCAGCCCCAGCATTTT. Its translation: CASSRGAIDYSNQPQHF.

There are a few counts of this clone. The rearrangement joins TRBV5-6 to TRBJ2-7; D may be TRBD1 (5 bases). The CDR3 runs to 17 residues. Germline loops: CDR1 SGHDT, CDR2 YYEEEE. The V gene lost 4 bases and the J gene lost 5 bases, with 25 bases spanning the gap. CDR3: CASSRWGGKEKANEQYF. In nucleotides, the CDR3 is TGTGCCAGCAGCCGGTGGGGCGGTAAGGAGAAGGCGAACGAGCAGTACTTC.

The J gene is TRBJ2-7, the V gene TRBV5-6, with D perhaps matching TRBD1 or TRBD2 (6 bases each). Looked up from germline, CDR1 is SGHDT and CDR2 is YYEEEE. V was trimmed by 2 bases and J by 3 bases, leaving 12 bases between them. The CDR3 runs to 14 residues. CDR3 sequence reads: CASSFGGSGYEQYF. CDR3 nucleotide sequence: TGTGCCAGCAGCTTCGGGGGCTCGGGCTACGAGCAGTACTTC.

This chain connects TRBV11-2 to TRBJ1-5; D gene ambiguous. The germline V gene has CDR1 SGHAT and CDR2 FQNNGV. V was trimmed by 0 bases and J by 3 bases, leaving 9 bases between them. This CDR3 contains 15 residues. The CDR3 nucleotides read TGTGCCAGCAGCTTAGATCGGCAAGTCAATCAGCCCCAGCATTTT. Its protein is CASSLDRQVNQPQHF.

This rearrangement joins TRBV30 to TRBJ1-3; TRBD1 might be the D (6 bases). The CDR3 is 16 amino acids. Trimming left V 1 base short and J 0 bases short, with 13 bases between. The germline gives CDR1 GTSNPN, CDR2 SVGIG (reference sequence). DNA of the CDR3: TGTGCCTGGAGTGCAGGGGTCCCATACTCTGGAAACACCATATATTTT. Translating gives CAWSAGVPYSGNTIYF.